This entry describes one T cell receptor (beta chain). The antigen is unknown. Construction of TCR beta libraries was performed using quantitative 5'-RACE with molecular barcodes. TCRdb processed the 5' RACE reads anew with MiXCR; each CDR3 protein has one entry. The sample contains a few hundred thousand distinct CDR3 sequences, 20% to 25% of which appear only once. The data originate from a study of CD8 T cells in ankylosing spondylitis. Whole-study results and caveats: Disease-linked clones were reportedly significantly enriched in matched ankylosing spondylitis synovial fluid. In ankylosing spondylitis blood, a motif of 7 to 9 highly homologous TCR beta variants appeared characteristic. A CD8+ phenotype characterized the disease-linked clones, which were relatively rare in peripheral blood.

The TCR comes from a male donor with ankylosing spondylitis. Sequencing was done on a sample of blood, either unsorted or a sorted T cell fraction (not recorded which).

CDR3 bases: TGTGCCAGCAGCCAAACGACGGACAGCTCTGGAAACACCATATATTTT. Protein: CASSQTTDSSGNTIYF. The chain recombines TRBV3-1 with TRBJ1-3, with D perhaps TRBD1 (6 bases). This CDR3 contains 16 residues. V gave up 2 bases and J gave up 0 bases, with 11 bases separating them. The germline V gene has CDR1 LGHDT and CDR2 YNNKEL (reference sequence).